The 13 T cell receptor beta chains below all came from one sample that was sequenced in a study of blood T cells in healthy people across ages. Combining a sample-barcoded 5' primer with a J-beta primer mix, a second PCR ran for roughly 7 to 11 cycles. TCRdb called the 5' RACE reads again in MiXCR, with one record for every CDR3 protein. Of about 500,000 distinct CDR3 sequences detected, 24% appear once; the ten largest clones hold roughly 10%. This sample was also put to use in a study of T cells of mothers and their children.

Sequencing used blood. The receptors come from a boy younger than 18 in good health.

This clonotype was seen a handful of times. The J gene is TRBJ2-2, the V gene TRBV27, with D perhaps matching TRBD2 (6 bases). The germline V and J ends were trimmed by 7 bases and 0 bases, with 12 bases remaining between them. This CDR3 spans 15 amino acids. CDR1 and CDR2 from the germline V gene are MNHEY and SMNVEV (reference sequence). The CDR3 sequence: CASNGGEANTGELFF. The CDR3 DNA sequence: TGTGCCAGCAACGGCGGGGAAGCGAACACCGGGGAGCTGTTTTTT.

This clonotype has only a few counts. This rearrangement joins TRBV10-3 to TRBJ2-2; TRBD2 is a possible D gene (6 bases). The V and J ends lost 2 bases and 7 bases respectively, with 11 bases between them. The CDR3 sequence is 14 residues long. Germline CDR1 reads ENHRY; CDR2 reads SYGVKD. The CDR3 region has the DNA TGTGCCATCAGTGAGGGGGGGTTCAGCGGGGAGCTGTTTTTT. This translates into CAISEGGFSGELFF.

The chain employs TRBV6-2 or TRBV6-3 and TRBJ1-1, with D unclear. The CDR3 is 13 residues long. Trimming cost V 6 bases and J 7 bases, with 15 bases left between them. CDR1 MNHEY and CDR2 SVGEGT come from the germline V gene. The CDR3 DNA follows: TGTGCCAGCAGGACCTCTCTCGGACTTGAAGCTTTCTTT. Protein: CASRTSLGLEAFF.

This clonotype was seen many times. CDR3 in amino acids: CASSVTGGRTDTQYF. For the CDR3, the DNA is TGTGCCAGCAGTGTTACAGGGGGCCGCACAGATACGCAGTATTTT. The chain employs TRBV25-1 and TRBJ2-3; 9 bases fit TRBD1. The CDR3 is 15 residues long. CDR1 is MGHDK, CDR2 SYGVNS, per germline. J gave up 1 base and V 4 bases, and 3 bases lay outside the gene matches.

The CDR3 DNA reads as TGCGCCAGCAGCCGCTACTGGGACACATCCTACGAGCAGTACTTC. Its protein is CASSRYWDTSYEQYF. J is TRBJ2-5 and V is TRBV4-1; a possible D gene is TRBD1 (6 bases). The DNA end favors TRBJ2-7, so the J call may be wrong. The CDR3 is 15 amino acids. Germline assignment: CDR1 MGHRA and CDR2 YSYEKL.

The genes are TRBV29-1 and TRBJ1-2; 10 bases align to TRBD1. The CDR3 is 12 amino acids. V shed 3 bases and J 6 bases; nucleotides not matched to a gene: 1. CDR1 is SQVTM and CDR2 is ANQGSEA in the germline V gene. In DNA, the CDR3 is TGCAGCGTTGAGGGACAGGGGAATGGCTACACCTTC. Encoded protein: CSVEGQGNGYTF.

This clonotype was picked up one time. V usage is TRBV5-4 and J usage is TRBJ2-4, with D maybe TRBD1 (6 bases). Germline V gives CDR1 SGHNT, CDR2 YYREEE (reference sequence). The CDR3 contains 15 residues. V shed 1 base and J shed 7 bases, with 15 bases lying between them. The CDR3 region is CASSLRQEPLNIQYF. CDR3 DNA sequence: TGTGCCAGCAGCTTGAGACAGGAGCCTCTGAACATTCAGTACTTC.

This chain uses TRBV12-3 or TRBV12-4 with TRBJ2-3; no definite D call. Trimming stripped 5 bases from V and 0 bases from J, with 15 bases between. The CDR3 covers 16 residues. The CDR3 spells CASSHPPGMSTDTQYF. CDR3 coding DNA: TGTGCCAGCAGTCACCCCCCCGGAATGAGCACAGATACGCAGTATTTT.

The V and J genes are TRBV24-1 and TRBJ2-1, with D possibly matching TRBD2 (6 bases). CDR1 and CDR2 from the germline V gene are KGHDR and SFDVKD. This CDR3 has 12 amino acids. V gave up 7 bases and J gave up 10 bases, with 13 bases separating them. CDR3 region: CATRSTSGEQFF. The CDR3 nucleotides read TGTGCCACCAGGTCGACAAGCGGGGAGCAGTTCTTC.

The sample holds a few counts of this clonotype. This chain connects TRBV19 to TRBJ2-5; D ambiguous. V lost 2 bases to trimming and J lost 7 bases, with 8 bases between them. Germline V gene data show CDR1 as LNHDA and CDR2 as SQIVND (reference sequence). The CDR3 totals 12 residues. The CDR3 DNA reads TGTGCCAGTAGTATACCAAGTGGGACCCAGTACTTC. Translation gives CASSIPSGTQYF.

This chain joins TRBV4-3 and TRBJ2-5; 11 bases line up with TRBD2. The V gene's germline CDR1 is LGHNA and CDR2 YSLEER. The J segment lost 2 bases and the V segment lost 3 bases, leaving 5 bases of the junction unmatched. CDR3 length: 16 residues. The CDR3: CASSQTLAGGQETQYF. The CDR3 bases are TGCGCCAGCAGCCAGACCCTAGCGGGGGGACAAGAGACCCAGTACTTC.

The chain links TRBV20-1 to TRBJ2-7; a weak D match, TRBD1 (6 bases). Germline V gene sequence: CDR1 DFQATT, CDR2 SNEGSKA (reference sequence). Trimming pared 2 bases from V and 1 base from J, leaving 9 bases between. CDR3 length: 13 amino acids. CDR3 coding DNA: TGCAGTGCTAGACCACAGGGATCCTACGAGCAGTACTTC. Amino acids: CSARPQGSYEQYF.

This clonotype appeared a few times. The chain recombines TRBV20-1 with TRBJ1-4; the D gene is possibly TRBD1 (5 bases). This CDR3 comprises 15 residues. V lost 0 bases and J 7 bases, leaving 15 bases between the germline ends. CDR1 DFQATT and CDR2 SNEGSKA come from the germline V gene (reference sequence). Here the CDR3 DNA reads TGCAGTGCTAGAGATCTAGAGGGGCCAGGTGAAAAACTGTTTTTT. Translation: CSARDLEGPGEKLFF.